These 14 T cell receptor beta chains were all obtained from the same sample, sequenced in a study of T cells in Graves' hyperthyroidism and ophthalmopathy. Amplified regions were TCR beta CDR3 sequences from RNA transcripts. HTBI primers were used for first-round RT-PCR of the TCR CDR3. TCRdb re-called the multiplex PCR reads through MiXCR, storing one row per CDR3 protein. The sample records approximately 600,000 distinct CDR3 sequences, 15% to 20% being singletons. Sequenced: blood. Receptors originate from a woman aged 30 to 39 with Graves' hyperthyroidism.

The chain couples TRBV20-1 to TRBJ1-6; 7 bases line up with TRBD1. Germline V lookup: CDR1 DFQATT, CDR2 SNEGSKA (reference sequence). There are 13 residues in the CDR3. With V trimmed by 6 bases and J by 6 bases, 5 bases remained unmatched. The CDR3 DNA follows: TGCAGTGCCCTGGACAGGACTAATTCACCCCTCCACTTT. As protein: CSALDRTNSPLHF.

In the case of this clonotype: An end of the junction differs from the germline gene, which may be a read error. The chain joins TRBV6-2 or TRBV6-3 to TRBJ2-1; 7 bases agree with TRBD2. The CDR3 spans 15 residues. The germline V gene encodes CDR1 MNHEY and CDR2 SVGEGT. The CDR3 coding sequence is TGTGCCCGCAGTTACGGAGCGACGGGGGGTAGTCGGCAGTTCTTC. Amino acid sequence: CARSYGATGGSRQFF.

Ten or more counts support this clonotype. This sequence joins TRBV4-1 and TRBJ1-1; TRBD1 might be the D (6 bases). Germline V gene sequence: CDR1 MGHRA, CDR2 YSYEKL. Trimming removed 4 bases at V and 0 bases at J, with 24 bases between. CDR3 size: 19 residues. The CDR3 loop is CASSPRRLFTGTMNTEAFF. The DNA of the CDR3 is TGCGCCAGCAGCCCAAGACGGCTCTTTACAGGGACCATGAACACTGAAGCTTTCTTT.

Note on this clonotype: One end of the junction does not line up with germline, which may come from a read error. V is TRBV7-2 and J is TRBJ2-7, with 7 nucleotides matching TRBD1. This CDR3 spans 13 amino acids. CDR1 is SGHTA, CDR2 FQGNSA, per germline. The CDR3: CASNLQGFYEQYF. The CDR3 region has the DNA TGTGCCAGCAACTTACAGGGGTTCTACGAGCAGTACTTC.

This clonotype showed up just a few times. The CDR3 DNA reads TGTGCCAGCAGCTCCGGGACTAGCGGGACCACCGGGGAGCTGTTTTTT. Translation gives CASSSGTSGTTGELFF. The chain combines TRBV7-9 with TRBJ2-2; 13 nucleotides line up with TRBD2. CDR1 and CDR2 from the germline V gene are SEHNR and FQNEAQ (reference sequence). After removal of 4 bases from V and 4 bases from J, the junction contained 3 bases not matched to a gene. This CDR3 comprises 16 residues.

Many counts were recorded for this clonotype. The rearrangement joins TRBV6-1 to TRBJ2-3; the D gene is possibly TRBD2 (6 bases). V shed 4 bases and J shed 4 bases, with 12 bases lying between them. This CDR3 spans 14 amino acids. Per the germline V gene, CDR1 is MNHNS and CDR2 is SASEGT. DNA of the CDR3: TGTGCCAGCAGTGGTGGGAGGTTCCCAGATACGCAGTATTTT. It encodes CASSGGRFPDTQYF.

This clonotype was seen at least ten times. This chain uses TRBV5-1 with TRBJ2-1; D gene ambiguous. Trimming removed 2 bases from V and 0 bases from J, with 9 bases in between. CDR3 length: 15 residues. Looked up from germline, CDR1 is SGHRS and CDR2 is YFSETQ. Here the CDR3 reads CASSFDLNSYNEQFF. In DNA form, the CDR3 reads TGCGCCAGCAGCTTTGACCTCAACTCCTACAATGAGCAGTTCTTC.

In its sample, this clonotype was seen many times. This chain connects TRBV15 to TRBJ1-1; D is perhaps TRBD1 (5 bases). Per the germline V gene, CDR1 is LNHNV and CDR2 is YYDKDF (reference sequence). The CDR3 runs 16 residues. Trimming shortened V by 4 bases and J by 3 bases, and 18 bases separated the two germline ends. The CDR3 DNA reads as TGTGCCACCAGCATTACCCCCACAGGTTTGGACACTGAAGCTTTCTTT. Translation: CATSITPTGLDTEAFF. Drawing the rest from reference TRBV15 and TRBJ1-1, the complete variable domain is DAMVIQNPRYQVTQFGKPVTLSCSQTLNHNVMYWYQQKSSQAPKLLFHYYDKDFNNEADTPDNFQSRRPNTSFCFLDIRSPGLGDTAMYLCATSITPTGLDTEAFFGQGTRLTVV.

The chain employs TRBV6-1 and TRBJ2-7; D not certain. Trimming took off 5 bases at V and 0 bases at J, with 8 bases between the two ends. CDR3 length: 13 amino acids. Per germline, CDR1 MNHNS and CDR2 SASEGT. The CDR3: CASSTASSYEQYF. CDR3 bases: TGTGCCAGCAGTACCGCTAGCTCCTACGAGCAGTACTTC.

The chain uses TRBV18 and TRBJ1-6; perhaps TRBD1 as D (6 bases). V lost 8 bases and J lost 6, with 14 bases in between. The CDR3 spans 14 residues. Germline loops: CDR1 KGHSH, CDR2 LQKENI. The CDR3 sequence is CASPTGHLNSPLHF. CDR3 DNA sequence: TGTGCCAGCCCAACGGGACATCTTAATTCACCCCTCCACTTT.

V is TRBV20-1 and J is TRBJ2-7, with TRBD2 as a possible D gene (5 bases). The V gene's germline CDR1 is DFQATT and CDR2 SNEGSKA (reference sequence). The CDR3 is 15 amino acids. Trimming cost V 0 bases and J 0 bases, with 12 bases left between them. The CDR3 is CSARDRVGISYEQYF. CDR3 bases: TGCAGTGCTAGAGATCGAGTCGGGATCTCCTACGAGCAGTACTTC.

This clonotype was observed a few times. The chain carries TRBV7-9 and TRBJ2-7; 14 positions agree with TRBD2. The CDR3 consists of 16 residues. V dropped 5 bases and J dropped 5; count of bases not matched to a gene: 8. CDR1 is SEHNR, CDR2 FQNEAQ, per germline (reference sequence). CDR3 DNA sequence: TGTGCCAGCAGCCCCGGGACTAGCGGGAGCCGGGACGAGCAGTACTTC. This sequence encodes CASSPGTSGSRDEQYF.

The chain couples TRBV20-1 to TRBJ1-2, with D perhaps matching TRBD1 (5 bases). The V gene lost 0 bases and the J gene lost 7 bases, with 15 bases spanning the gap. From germline, CDR1 is DFQATT and CDR2 SNEGSKA (reference sequence). The CDR3 has 14 amino acids. Written as DNA, the CDR3 is TGCAGTGCTAGAGATACGATGTCAGGGACTGGCTACACCTTC. Translated: CSARDTMSGTGYTF.

CDR3 sequence: CASSGQVEEETQYF. DNA for the CDR3: TGTGCCAGCAGCGGACAGGTCGAAGAAGAGACCCAGTACTTC. The chain couples TRBV6-4 to TRBJ2-5, with 7 bases that match TRBD1. This CDR3 comprises 14 residues. The trim removed 6 bases at V and 3 bases at J, leaving 7 bases unmatched. Germline loops: CDR1 MRHNA, CDR2 SNTAGT.